These 12 T cell receptor beta chains share one sample of origin, sequenced in a study of Tregs in tolerant kidney transplant recipients (dated by TCRdb to between 2017 and 2020). The transplants used related donors along with nonmyeloablative bone marrow transplantation, and in the human trials mixed chimerism was transient. The protocol used for the library was the immunoSEQ multiplex PCR assay. Drawn from immuneACCESS, this table holds only the in-frame rearrangements with V and J called that TCRdb kept. Clones are partly lost; checked studies trace under half to an unresolved V gene and leave the rest unexplained. The sample contains approximately 81,000 clones, about 91% of them found a single time. The ten largest clones represent 1.5% to 2% of the sample. Sequences were derived from CD4+ T cells from blood (PBMCs), sampled 24 months after the transplant. The receptors were sampled from a human patient who received a combined kidney and bone marrow transplant. In patients who had a transplant, some T cells may come from the graft donor.

Here the CDR3 DNA reads TGTGCCAGCAGAGCTACTCCGACAGTATTCTATGGCTACACCTTC. The encoded protein is CASRATPTVFYGYTF. V is TRBV7-2 and J is TRBJ1-2; possible D gene TRBD1, 5 bases. V was pared by 6 bases and J by 4 bases, with 18 bases between. The CDR3 runs 15 residues. Per germline, CDR1 SGHTA and CDR2 FQGNSA.

The chain couples TRBV7-2 to TRBJ2-3; 13 bases match TRBD2. J was trimmed by 2 bases and V by 3 bases; bases with no gene match: 5. In germline, CDR1 is SGHTA, CDR2 FQGNSA. The CDR3 totals 17 residues. The CDR3 region has the DNA TGTGCCAGCAGCTTGTGGACTAGCGGGGGTAACACAGATACGCAGTATTTT. Protein sequence: CASSLWTSGGNTDTQYF.

J is TRBJ1-2 and V is TRBV7-9; D unclear. Looked up from germline, CDR1 is SEHNR and CDR2 is FQNEAQ (reference sequence). The CDR3 runs 14 residues. Trimming stripped 1 base from V and 4 bases from J, with 10 bases between. This CDR3 is CASSLVGVVYGYTF. The CDR3 DNA sequence: TGTGCCAGCAGCTTAGTGGGAGTCGTCTATGGCTACACCTTC. Full variable domain (outside the CDR3, taken from reference TRBV7-9 and TRBJ1-2): DTGVSQNPRHKITKRGQNVTFRCDPISEHNRLYWYRQTLGQGPEFLTYFQNEAQLEKSRLLSDRFSAERPKGSFSTLEIQRTEQGDSAMYLCASSLVGVVYGYTFGSGTRLTVV.

V usage is TRBV11-2 and J usage is TRBJ1-2; D is ambiguous. V was trimmed by 2 bases and J by 8 bases, leaving 15 bases between them. This CDR3 is 14 amino acids long. Looked up from germline, CDR1 is SGHAT and CDR2 is FQNNGV. The CDR3 DNA follows: TGTGCCAGCAGCTTAACGGGAGGGAACCTCGGCTACACCTTC. Its protein is CASSLTGGNLGYTF. Together with reference TRBV11-2 and TRBJ1-2, the CDR3 gives the full variable domain: EAGVAQSPRYKIIEKRQSVAFWCNPISGHATLYWYQQILGQGPKLLIQFQNNGVVDDSQLPKDRFSAERLKGVDSTLKIQPAKLEDSAVYLCASSLTGGNLGYTFGSGTRLTVV.

The V and J genes are TRBV19 and TRBJ2-5; TRBD1 might be the D (6 bases). Trimming removed 6 bases at V and 5 bases at J, with 13 bases between. The germline V gene encodes CDR1 LNHDA and CDR2 SQIVND (reference sequence). The CDR3 extends over 13 amino acids. In nucleotides, the CDR3 is TGTGCCAGTAGGGACAGAACGTGGGAGACCCAGTACTTC. Protein product: CASRDRTWETQYF.

CDR3 nucleotide sequence: TGTGCCAGCAATACCGGGGGGGGCGTTCAGACCCAGTACTTC. It specifies CASNTGGGVQTQYF. The chain couples TRBV9 to TRBJ2-5; 8 bases map to TRBD2. Trimming took 6 bases from V and 6 from J; bases not matched to a gene: 10. Germline CDR1 reads SGDLS; CDR2 reads YYNGEE. The CDR3 covers 14 residues.

This clone appeared a single time. CDR3 sequence: CASSVGGGVPGNTIYF. The CDR3 coding sequence is TGTGCCAGCAGCGTAGGGGGGGGAGTACCTGGAAACACCATATATTTT. This chain connects TRBV9 to TRBJ1-3; possible D gene TRBD1, 5 bases. The germline V gene has CDR1 SGDLS and CDR2 YYNGEE. The CDR3 spans 16 residues. Between the trimmed V and J ends, which lost 0 bases and 2 bases, there was a span of 12 bases.

As regards this clone: One end of the junction varies from germline; a read error may be responsible. The genes are TRBV27 and TRBJ2-7; 7 bases line up with TRBD1. The CDR3 contains 14 residues. Germline CDR1 is MNHEY and CDR2 is SMNVEV (reference sequence). The CDR3 DNA sequence: TGTGCCAGCAGCCATACAGGGGCCTACTACGAGCAGTGCTTC. Its protein product is CASSHTGAYYEQCF.

The V gene is TRBV5-8, the J gene TRBJ2-7, with D possibly being TRBD2 (6 bases). CDR1 is SGHTS, CDR2 YDEGEE, per germline. This CDR3 region has 15 residues. V was shortened by 4 bases and J by 0 bases, with 14 bases between the two germline ends. The CDR3 loop is CASSLSGDFSYEQYF. CDR3 DNA: TGTGCCAGCAGCCTAAGTGGGGACTTCTCCTACGAGCAGTACTTC.

The rearrangement joins TRBV9 to TRBJ1-2; unclear D gene. V was cut by 0 bases and J by 5 bases, with 11 bases left in between. This CDR3 region has 14 residues. Germline loops: CDR1 SGDLS, CDR2 YYNGEE. The CDR3 DNA is TGTGCCAGCAGCGTAGCATCCGGCGGTTATGGCTACACCTTC. Translating gives CASSVASGGYGYTF. The full variable domain, in which reference TRBV9 and TRBJ1-2 provide the parts outside the CDR3, is DSGVTQTPKHLITATGQRVTLRCSPRSGDLSVYWYQQSLDQGLQFLIQYYNGEERAKGNILERFSAQQFPDLHSELNLSSLELGDSALYFCASSVASGGYGYTFGSGTRLTVV.

The chain uses TRBV7-9 and TRBJ2-1; D may be TRBD1 (5 bases). This CDR3 comprises 13 residues. The V end lost 1 base, the J end lost 8 bases, and 9 bases lay between the germline ends. CDR1 is SEHNR, CDR2 FQNEAQ, per germline (reference sequence). The CDR3 DNA is TGTGCCAGCAGCTTAGTGGGGCTCGATGAGCAGTTCTTC. The encoded protein is CASSLVGLDEQFF.

The genes are TRBV5-1 and TRBJ2-7, with 11 bases aligning to TRBD1. The V and J ends lost 4 bases and 3 bases, in that order; junction bases with no gene match: 3. This CDR3 has 14 amino acids. CDR1 and CDR2 from the germline V gene are SGHRS and YFSETQ. DNA for the CDR3: TGCGCCAGCAGCGGGACAGGGGGGGACTACGAGCAGTACTTC. Protein sequence: CASSGTGGDYEQYF.